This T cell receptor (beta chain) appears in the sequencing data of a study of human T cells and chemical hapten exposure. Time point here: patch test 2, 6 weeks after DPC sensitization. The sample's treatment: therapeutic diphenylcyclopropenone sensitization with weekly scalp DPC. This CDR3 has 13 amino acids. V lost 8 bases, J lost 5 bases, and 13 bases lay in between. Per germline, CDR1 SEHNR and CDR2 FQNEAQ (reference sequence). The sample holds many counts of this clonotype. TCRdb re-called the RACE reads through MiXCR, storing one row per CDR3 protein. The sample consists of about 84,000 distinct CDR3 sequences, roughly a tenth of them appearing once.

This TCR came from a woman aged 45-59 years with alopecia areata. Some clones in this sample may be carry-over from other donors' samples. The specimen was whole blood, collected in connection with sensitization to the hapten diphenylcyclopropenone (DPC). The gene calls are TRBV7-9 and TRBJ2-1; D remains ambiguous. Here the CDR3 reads CASRLKWDNEQFF. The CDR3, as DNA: TGTGCCAGCCGCCTAAAATGGGACAATGAGCAGTTCTTC.